Below are 32 T cell receptor beta chains sequenced from a single sample in a study of shared clonotypes between healthy human individuals. Some clones are missing from TCRdb's copy, which holds only in-frame ones; the method was immunoSEQ multiplex PCR. The sample lists around 2,000,000 clones, around 95% occurring once. What was sequenced was naive CD4+ T cells sorted from blood. Subset specified: CD45RA+ positively selected. Receptors were obtained from a young man in good health.

The chain is built from TRBV5-1 and TRBJ2-7, with D tentatively TRBD1 or TRBD2 (6 bases each). Germline V CDR1 and CDR2: SGHRS, YFSETQ. V was trimmed by 2 bases and J by 3 bases, leaving 12 bases between them. The CDR3 runs to 14 residues. DNA of the CDR3: TGCGCCAGCAGCTTCGGGGGCATGCTCTACGAGCAGTACTTC. Translated, it gives CASSFGGMLYEQYF.

This clone was detected only once. The chain combines TRBV2 with TRBJ2-5, with TRBD2 identical over 7 bases. This CDR3 has 16 residues. Trimming removed 5 bases from V and 5 bases from J; junction bases left unmatched: 14. The germline V gene has CDR1 SNHLY and CDR2 FYNNEI. The CDR3 is CASSLTPGPGGETQYF. Written as DNA, the CDR3 is TGTGCCAGCAGTCTGACTCCCGGGCCGGGAGGCGAGACCCAGTACTTC.

J is TRBJ1-4 and V is TRBV7-8; 7 bases are shared with TRBD1. The length of the CDR3 is 16 residues. Germline V gene lookup returns CDR1 SGHVS and CDR2 FQNEAQ. V was clipped by 3 bases and J by 8 bases; unmatched bases: 12. The CDR3 spells CASSFGTASTREKLFF. CDR3 sequence (DNA): TGTGCCAGCAGCTTTGGGACAGCATCGACGAGGGAAAAACTGTTTTTT.

J is TRBJ2-7 and V is TRBV23-1; D unclear. TRBV23-1 is filed as an ORF, its function uncertain. Trimming cost V 6 bases and J 2 bases, with 23 bases left between them. The CDR3 runs 17 residues. CDR3 sequence: CASSTQKDLTETYEQYF. CDR3 in DNA: TGCGCCAGCAGCACCCAAAAGGATTTAACAGAGACCTACGAGCAGTACTTC.

This clone was seen once. This chain connects TRBV9 to TRBJ2-3; 8 positions match TRBD1. After removal of 3 bases from V and 2 bases from J, the junction contained 8 bases not matched to a gene. The CDR3 contains 16 residues. The germline V gene has CDR1 SGDLS and CDR2 YYNGEE. The CDR3 DNA sequence: TGTGCCAGCAGCGACCAGGGGGCTAGCCCCACAGATACGCAGTATTTT. This codes for CASSDQGASPTDTQYF.

The chain has TRBV11-1 and TRBJ2-7; D perhaps matches TRBD2 (5 bases). The CDR3 totals 15 residues. V shed 3 bases and J shed 3 bases, with 15 bases lying between them. Per germline, CDR1 SGHAT and CDR2 FQDESV (reference sequence). The CDR3 DNA reads as TGTGCCAGCAGCTTTGAGGGAGAGGGCTACTACGAGCAGTACTTC. Translated: CASSFEGEGYYEQYF.

The chain employs TRBV7-6 and TRBJ2-5; a weak D match, TRBD1 (6 bases). Germline V gene lookup returns CDR1 SGHVS and CDR2 FNYEAQ. The ends were cut back, 4 bases at V and 0 bases at J, with 9 bases in the middle. This CDR3 contains 14 residues. CDR3 sequence (DNA): TGTGCCAGCAGCTCAACAGGGTACCAAGAGACCCAGTACTTC. Encoded protein: CASSSTGYQETQYF.

The gene calls are TRBV15 and TRBJ1-2; D is unclear. Per germline, CDR1 LNHNV and CDR2 YYDKDF (reference sequence). V lost 1 base, J lost 0 bases, and 12 bases lay in between. This CDR3 contains 16 residues. CDR3 nucleotide sequence: TGTGCCACCAGCAGAGGCGAGGCCCAAGCTAACTATGGCTACACCTTC. Protein sequence: CATSRGEAQANYGYTF. Combining the CDR3 with reference TRBV15 and TRBJ1-2 gives the whole variable domain DAMVIQNPRYQVTQFGKPVTLSCSQTLNHNVMYWYQQKSSQAPKLLFHYYDKDFNNEADTPDNFQSRRPNTSFCFLDIRSPGLGDTAMYLCATSRGEAQANYGYTFGSGTRLTVV.

V and J are TRBV30 and TRBJ1-1, with D possibly being TRBD1 (5 bases). V was cut by 2 bases and J by 1 base, with 14 bases left in between. The CDR3 runs 15 residues. Germline CDR1 GTSNPN, CDR2 SVGIG (reference sequence). The CDR3 protein is CAWSLGRGGNTEAFF. For the CDR3, the DNA is TGTGCCTGGAGTCTCGGGAGGGGAGGGAACACTGAAGCTTTCTTT.

A word on this clone: This sample includes further DNA sequences coding for the same CDR3. This chain connects TRBV5-1 to TRBJ1-1, with 7 bases aligning to TRBD1. Unmatched junction bases numbered 3, after V lost 1 base and J lost 3 bases. The CDR3 extends over 14 amino acids. CDR1 and CDR2 (germline): SGHRS, YFSETQ. CDR3 sequence reads: CASSLRGRDTEAFF. Here the CDR3 DNA reads TGCGCCAGCAGCTTGAGGGGGCGGGACACTGAAGCTTTCTTT. Based on the CDR3 plus reference TRBV5-1 and TRBJ1-1, the full variable domain is KAGVTQTPRYLIKTRGQQVTLSCSPISGHRSVSWYQQTPGQGLQFLFEYFSETQRNKGNFPGRFSGRQFSNSRSEMNVSTLELGDSALYLCASSLRGRDTEAFFGQGTRLTVV.

The rearrangement links TRBV14 to TRBJ2-4; 7 bases are a match to TRBD1. Per germline, CDR1 SGHDN and CDR2 FVKESK. Trimming took 4 bases from V and 8 from J; bases not matched to a gene: 8. This CDR3 comprises 14 residues. CDR3 nucleotide sequence: TGTGCCAGCAGCCCTGGACAGGTCGACTACATTCAGTACTTC. Translated, it gives CASSPGQVDYIQYF. The variable domain in full, completed from reference TRBV14 and TRBJ2-4, reads EAGVTQFPSHSVIEKGQTVTLRCDPISGHDNLYWYRRVMGKEIKFLLHFVKESKQDESGMPNNRFLAERTGGTYSTLKVQPAELEDSGVYFCASSPGQVDYIQYFGAGTRLSVL.

The rearrangement uses TRBV4-3 and TRBJ2-3; weak D call: TRBD1 (6 bases). Germline V lookup: CDR1 LGHNA, CDR2 YSLEER. Trimming pared 1 base from V and 6 bases from J, leaving 17 bases between. This CDR3 region has 16 residues. The CDR3 DNA sequence: TGCGCCAGCAGCCAAGGTGGTAGGCAGGGGAAGGATACGCAGTATTTT. Translation: CASSQGGRQGKDTQYF.

This sequence joins TRBV7-9 and TRBJ2-3; TRBD2 aligns across 11 bases. This CDR3 is built from 18 residues. Trimming cost V 1 base and J 3 bases; bases outside gene matches: 9. CDR1 is SEHNR and CDR2 is FQNEAQ in the germline V gene (reference sequence). This chain's CDR3 is CASSLVHLAGGMTDTQYF. In DNA form, the CDR3 reads TGTGCCAGCAGCTTAGTTCACTTAGCGGGGGGGATGACAGATACGCAGTATTTT. The variable domain in full, with the rest retrieved from reference TRBV7-9 and TRBJ2-3, is DTGVSQNPRHKITKRGQNVTFRCDPISEHNRLYWYRQTLGQGPEFLTYFQNEAQLEKSRLLSDRFSAERPKGSFSTLEIQRTEQGDSAMYLCASSLVHLAGGMTDTQYFGPGTRLTVL.

This clone showed up just once. The chain uses TRBV6-6 and TRBJ1-1, with D maybe TRBD1 (5 bases). Germline CDR1 reads MNHNY; CDR2 reads SVGAGI (reference sequence). CDR3 length: 11 amino acids. V was trimmed by 11 bases and J by 11 bases, leaving 18 bases between them. DNA of the CDR3: TGTGCCGCCCAAGGGACTGGGAGGGCTTTCTTT. Protein: CAAQGTGRAFF.

The chain joins TRBV18 to TRBJ2-7; D tentatively reads TRBD1 or TRBD2 (7 bases each). V dropped 5 bases and J dropped 6 bases, with 20 bases sitting between them. The length of the CDR3 is 15 residues. CDR1 KGHSH and CDR2 LQKENI come from the germline V gene. The CDR3 loop is CASSKQGTKPSEQYF. The CDR3 region has the DNA TGTGCCAGCTCAAAACAGGGGACTAAACCCTCCGAGCAGTACTTC.

With respect to this clone: Other nucleotide sequences from this sample produce the same CDR3. CDR3 sequence (DNA): TGCGCCAGCAGCTCGGGACTAGCGCTCACAGATACGCAGTATTTT. Its protein product is CASSSGLALTDTQYF. V gene TRBV5-1 combines with J gene TRBJ2-3; TRBD2 matches at 10 bases. After removal of 3 bases from V and 2 bases from J, the junction contained 3 bases not matched to a gene. The CDR3 sequence is 15 residues long. The germline V gene has CDR1 SGHRS and CDR2 YFSETQ.

This clone was counted only a few times. Other DNA variants within this sample encode the same CDR3. This chain connects TRBV19 to TRBJ2-7, with 7 bases that match TRBD1. Losses at the gene ends were 4 bases for V and 2 bases for J; bases not matched to a gene: 5. The CDR3 loop spans 14 amino acids. Per the germline V gene, CDR1 is LNHDA and CDR2 is SQIVND (reference sequence). CDR3 nucleotide sequence: TGTGCCAGTAGTAGAACGACAGGGCCCTACGAGCAGTACTTC. Translation: CASSRTTGPYEQYF.

The J gene is TRBJ1-2, the V gene TRBV7-3; maybe TRBD1 (6 bases). Germline lookup yields CDR1 SGHTA and CDR2 FQGTGA. Trimming shortened V by 5 bases and J by 8 bases, and 18 bases separated the two germline ends. This CDR3 comprises 14 residues. CDR3 residues: CASSAQQGAAGYTF. DNA of the CDR3: TGTGCCAGCAGCGCCCAACAGGGTGCTGCGGGCTACACCTTC.

The V gene is TRBV30, the J gene TRBJ2-2, with 8 nucleotides matching TRBD2. The CDR3 covers 14 residues. The germline V gene has CDR1 GTSNPN and CDR2 SVGIG (reference sequence). The V and J ends lost 0 bases and 6 bases, in that order; junction bases with no gene match: 3. The CDR3 DNA follows: TGTGCCTGGAGTGTAGGTAGCGGGGCCGGGGAGCTGTTTTTT. It codes for CAWSVGSGAGELFF.

The V call is TRBV27, the J call TRBJ2-2; 7 nucleotides align to TRBD2. The CDR3 runs to 17 residues. Losses at the gene ends were 2 bases for V and 6 bases for J; bases not matched to a gene: 12. CDR1 MNHEY and CDR2 SMNVEV come from the germline V gene (reference sequence). The CDR3 DNA sequence: TGTGCCAGCAGTTTAGTTAGCGGGCGGGTAGGGGCCGGGGAGCTGTTTTTT. Residues: CASSLVSGRVGAGELFF.

With respect to this clone: This specimen includes other DNA sequences encoding the same CDR3. The rearrangement links TRBV4-2 to TRBJ2-5; the match to TRBD1 covers 7 bases. The CDR3 covers 16 residues. Looked up from germline, CDR1 is LGHNA and CDR2 is YNFKEQ. Losses at the gene ends were 1 base for V and 1 base for J; bases not matched to a gene: 6. CDR3 coding DNA: TGTGCCAGCAGCCAAGCACTTGCAGGGGGCCAAGAGACCCAGTACTTC. Translated, it gives CASSQALAGGQETQYF.

The V gene is TRBV18, the J gene TRBJ1-1; TRBD1 is a possible D gene (5 bases). CDR3 size: 18 residues. V was pared by 3 bases and J by 3 bases, with 23 bases between. Germline assignment: CDR1 KGHSH and CDR2 LQKENI. The CDR3 here is CASSPGVRTLRGDTEAFF. The CDR3 DNA sequence: TGTGCCAGCTCACCCGGAGTAAGGACCCTACGGGGGGACACTGAAGCTTTCTTT.

This clone was counted only a few times. Because the CDR3's place on the DNA is in doubt, the DNA is left out and the CDR3 is given as listed by TCRdb. The chain recombines TRBV21-1 with TRBJ1-2; no DNA check was done on the table's D call, TRBD1. TRBV21-1 constitutes a pseudogene. The CDR3 has 15 amino acids, counting both end residues. The CDR3: CASSKWGRGNYGYTF.

The V gene is TRBV2, the J gene TRBJ1-5, with a weak D call TRBD1 (6 bases). V lost 6 bases to trimming and J lost 1 base, with 13 bases between them. The germline CDR1 and CDR2 sequences are SNHLY and FYNNEI. This CDR3 spans 15 amino acids. The CDR3: CASRGRTASNQPQHF. The CDR3 bases are TGTGCCAGCAGAGGAAGGACAGCAAGCAATCAGCCCCAGCATTTT. Variable domain in full (rest from reference TRBV2 and TRBJ1-5): EPEVTQTPSHQVTQMGQEVILRCVPISNHLYFYWYRQILGQKVEFLVSFYNNEISEKSEIFDDQFSVERPDGSNFTLKIRSTKLEDSAMYFCASRGRTASNQPQHFGDGTRLSIL.

V is TRBV10-3 and J is TRBJ2-5; no clear D gene. The V end lost 4 bases, the J end lost 2 bases, and 8 bases lay between the germline ends. The CDR3 consists of 13 residues. CDR1 is ENHRY and CDR2 is SYGVKD in the germline V gene. CDR3 in amino acids: CAISGSEQETQYF. The CDR3 bases are TGTGCCATCAGTGGTTCAGAGCAAGAGACCCAGTACTTC.

This chain links TRBV29-1 with TRBJ2-1; 10 positions match TRBD1. With V trimmed by 3 bases and J by 0 bases, 2 bases remained unmatched. The CDR3 sequence is 15 residues long. Germline V CDR1 and CDR2: SQVTM, ANQGSEA. The CDR3 nucleotides read TGCAGCGTTGAGGGACAGGGGAGCTCCTACAATGAGCAGTTCTTC. Translating it yields CSVEGQGSSYNEQFF.

As concerns this clone: Other nucleotide sequences from this sample produce the same CDR3. The chain has TRBV7-6 and TRBJ2-7, with 7 bases that match TRBD1. V was clipped by 3 bases and J by 3 bases; unmatched bases: 2. Per the germline V gene, CDR1 is SGHVS and CDR2 is FNYEAQ. This CDR3 is built from 13 residues. In DNA form, the CDR3 reads TGTGCCAGCAGCTTGGGACAGCTCTACGAGCAGTACTTC. It is translated as CASSLGQLYEQYF. The full variable domain, with the rest looked up from reference TRBV7-6 and TRBJ2-7, is GAGVSQSPRYKVTKRGQDVALRCDPISGHVSLYWYRQALGQGPEFLTYFNYEAQQDKSGLPNDRFSAERPEGSISTLTIQRTEQRDSAMYRCASSLGQLYEQYFGPGTRLTVT.

The J gene is TRBJ2-1, the V gene TRBV7-2; 7 bases map to TRBD1. Germline CDR1 is SGHTA and CDR2 is FQGNSA. The CDR3 is 18 amino acids. With 2 bases clipped from V and 8 bases from J, the junction kept 18 bases outside the gene matches. The CDR3 is CASSLRVRGRIVDDEQFF. Written as DNA, the CDR3 is TGTGCCAGCAGCTTAAGGGTTAGGGGGCGCATTGTAGACGATGAGCAGTTCTTC.

The V call is TRBV29-1, the J call TRBJ2-3; no reliable D call. Germline V gene lookup returns CDR1 SQVTM and CDR2 ANQGSEA. The CDR3 runs 13 residues. Trimming shortened V by 8 bases and J by 2 bases, and 14 bases separated the two germline ends. The CDR3 spells CSSGNEDTDTQYF. DNA of the CDR3: TGCAGCTCTGGAAACGAGGACACAGATACGCAGTATTTT.

This sequence joins TRBV6-1 and TRBJ1-1; perhaps TRBD1 as D (5 bases). Germline V gene lookup returns CDR1 MNHNS and CDR2 SASEGT. The CDR3 spans 13 residues. Trimming took 6 bases from V and 0 from J, leaving 8 bases between them. CDR3 DNA sequence: TGTGCCAGCAGAGTGGACATGAACACTGAAGCTTTCTTT. Protein: CASRVDMNTEAFF.

The chain is built from TRBV28 and TRBJ1-4, with 9 bases fitting TRBD1. V shed 5 bases, J shed 8 bases, and the junction held 9 bases outside the gene matches. The germline V gene encodes CDR1 MDHEN and CDR2 SYDVKM. This CDR3 has 15 residues. The CDR3 DNA sequence: TGTGCCAGCAGTACAGCGGGGACAGGGAAAGAAAAACTGTTTTTT. Its protein is CASSTAGTGKEKLFF.

V gene TRBV11-2 combines with J gene TRBJ2-7; D gene uncertain. Trimming stripped 5 bases from V and 3 bases from J, with 11 bases between. The CDR3 covers 13 residues. Germline CDR1 and CDR2: SGHAT and FQNNGV. The DNA of the CDR3 is TGTGCCAGCAGCCAAGACAATAACTACGAGCAGTACTTC. This codes for CASSQDNNYEQYF.